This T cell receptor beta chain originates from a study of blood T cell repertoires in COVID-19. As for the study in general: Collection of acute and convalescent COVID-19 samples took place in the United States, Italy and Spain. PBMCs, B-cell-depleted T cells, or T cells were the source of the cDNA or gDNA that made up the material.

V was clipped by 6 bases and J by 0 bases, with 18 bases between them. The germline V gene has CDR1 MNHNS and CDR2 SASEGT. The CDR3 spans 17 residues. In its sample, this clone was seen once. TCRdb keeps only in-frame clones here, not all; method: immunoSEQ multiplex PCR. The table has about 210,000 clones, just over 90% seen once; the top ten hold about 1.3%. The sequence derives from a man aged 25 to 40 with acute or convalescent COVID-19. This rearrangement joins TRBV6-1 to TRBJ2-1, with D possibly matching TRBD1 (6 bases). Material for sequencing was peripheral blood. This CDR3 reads CASSERDTRSSYNEQFF. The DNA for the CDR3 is TGTGCCAGCAGCGAAAGGGACACACGGAGCTCCTACAATGAGCAGTTCTTC.